The 23 T cell receptor beta chains reported below all come from one sample, sequenced in a study of shared T cell receptors in the human thymus. Profiled with immunoSEQ multiplex PCR; TCRdb holds only in-frame clones, not every one. Of about 610,000 clones in the sample, around 89% were seen once. The sample also formed part of further work on human thymus T cells.

The sequencing sample was made of thymocytes. These receptors were collected from a boy under two years old with a congenital heart defect.

The rearrangement links TRBV12-1 to TRBJ2-7; the tabulated D call, TRBD2, remains unverified against the DNA. TRBV12-1 counts as a pseudogene. The CDR3 runs 19 residues. The chain's CDR3 is CASSPRLAGGRPFSYEQYF. The DNA of the CDR3 is TGTGCCAGCAGCCCCCGACTAGCGGGAGGGCGGCCGTTCTCCTACGAGCAGTACTTC.

The V and J genes are TRBV19 and TRBJ2-7, with TRBD1 identical over 8 bases. Per germline, CDR1 LNHDA and CDR2 SQIVND (reference sequence). The CDR3 has 16 residues. With 5 bases clipped from V and 4 bases from J, the junction kept 13 bases outside the gene matches. DNA for the CDR3: TGTGCCAGTAGTCCTCCGGACAGGGAAGAAGGATACGAGCAGTACTTC. Protein: CASSPPDREEGYEQYF.

The CDR3 DNA reads as TGTGCCAGTAGTGATCCCCGGCGGGACAGGGGTCAAGAGACCCAGTACTTC. Translating it yields CASSDPRRDRGQETQYF. V is TRBV19 and J is TRBJ2-5, with TRBD1 matching over 10 bases. The J segment lost 2 bases and the V segment lost 5 bases, leaving 11 bases of the junction unmatched. Looked up from germline, CDR1 is LNHDA and CDR2 is SQIVND (reference sequence). This CDR3 is 17 amino acids long.

This chain links TRBV30 with TRBJ1-2; 9 positions match TRBD1. Trimming removed 5 bases from V and 3 bases from J; junction bases left unmatched: 16. The CDR3 spans 17 residues. CDR1 and CDR2 from the germline V gene are GTSNPN and SVGIG (reference sequence). CDR3: CAWFATGQGIFDYGYTF. CDR3 DNA: TGTGCCTGGTTTGCTACGGGACAGGGTATTTTCGACTATGGCTACACCTTC.

This chain uses TRBV28 with TRBJ2-3; 12 bases agree with TRBD2. The CDR3 covers 17 residues. V lost 4 bases and J lost 4; bases outside the gene matches: 9. CDR1 MDHEN and CDR2 SYDVKM come from the germline V gene. CDR3 in DNA: TGTGCCAGCAGTTCGATGACTAGCGGGAGCTTAGCAGATACGCAGTATTTT. The encoded protein is CASSSMTSGSLADTQYF.

The V and J genes are TRBV19 and TRBJ2-7; TRBD2 matches at 7 bases. In germline, CDR1 is LNHDA, CDR2 SQIVND (reference sequence). This CDR3 is 12 amino acids long. The CDR3 nucleotides read TGTGCAGAGGGCGGGAGTCCCTACGAGCAGTACTTC. This codes for CAEGGSPYEQYF.

This sequence joins TRBV7-2 and TRBJ2-5; the D gene is possibly TRBD2 (5 bases). CDR1 and CDR2 from the germline V gene are SGHTA and FQGNSA. The CDR3 has 11 amino acids. V was clipped by 4 bases and J by 5 bases, with 5 bases between them. CDR3 loop: CASSSGETQYF. As DNA, the CDR3 is TGTGCCAGCAGCTCGGGGGAGACCCAGTACTTC.

The rearrangement links TRBV11-3 to TRBJ2-7; D is ambiguous. There are 13 residues in the CDR3. Germline-derived CDR1 and CDR2 are SGHNT and YENEEA. V shed 7 bases and J shed 1 base, with 11 bases lying between them. The CDR3 nucleotides are TGTGCCAGCACCCTTCTAGGTTCCTACGAGCAGTACTTC. Amino acids: CASTLLGSYEQYF.

The rearrangement uses TRBV28 and TRBJ2-1; D is perhaps TRBD1 (6 bases). This CDR3 comprises 15 residues. Germline CDR1 is MDHEN and CDR2 is SYDVKM. The V and J ends lost 6 bases and 4 bases respectively, with 16 bases between them. DNA for the CDR3: TGTGCCAGCAGCCCAGACAGGAGGAGATACAATGAGCAGTTCTTC. This codes for CASSPDRRRYNEQFF.

The rearrangement joins TRBV6-5 to TRBJ2-2, with D tentatively TRBD1 (5 bases). The CDR3 consists of 14 residues. Per the germline V gene, CDR1 is MNHEY and CDR2 is SVGAGI. V lost 6 bases to trimming and J lost 6 bases, with 14 bases between them. CDR3 residues: CASRDSVWSGELFF. The CDR3 coding sequence is TGTGCCAGCAGAGACAGTGTGTGGTCCGGGGAGCTGTTTTTT.

The gene calls are TRBV11-3 and TRBJ2-7, with 9 bases fitting TRBD2. V shed 5 bases, J shed 5 bases, and the junction held 10 bases outside the gene matches. The CDR3 is made up of 15 amino acids. The germline V gene encodes CDR1 SGHNT and CDR2 YENEEA. Written as DNA, the CDR3 is TGTGCCAGCAGCCCATCCGGGACTAGCCTGCACGAGCAGTACTTC. Residues: CASSPSGTSLHEQYF.

The chain carries TRBV5-4 and TRBJ1-4, with 12 bases fitting TRBD1. This CDR3 has 16 residues. Germline loops: CDR1 SGHNT, CDR2 YYREEE (reference sequence). The junction had 8 bases not matched to a gene; V was cut back by 4 bases and J by 7 bases. The DNA for the CDR3 is TGTGCCAGCAGCGCCTACCGGGACAGGGGGCTTGAAAAACTGTTTTTT. This codes for CASSAYRDRGLEKLFF.

The chain combines TRBV19 with TRBJ1-4; TRBD1 is a possible D gene (6 bases). CDR1 and CDR2 (germline): LNHDA, SQIVND (reference sequence). V was cut by 7 bases and J by 0 bases, with 12 bases left in between. The CDR3 is made up of 15 amino acids. CDR3 DNA sequence: TGTGCCAGTACACCGGGGGGCCCAACTAATGAAAAACTGTTTTTT. Its protein is CASTPGGPTNEKLFF.

The V call is TRBV6-1, the J call TRBJ1-2; TRBD1 aligns across 7 bases. The V gene end was trimmed by 11 bases and the J gene end by 3 bases; junction bases not matched to a gene: 6. This CDR3 contains 12 residues. Germline lookup yields CDR1 MNHNS and CDR2 SASEGT. CDR3 loop: CAGGQTHYGYTF. CDR3 DNA sequence: TGTGCCGGGGGACAGACTCACTATGGCTACACCTTC.

The chain links TRBV5-1 to TRBJ2-3; 12 bases line up with TRBD2. Germline trimming cut 2 bases from V and 2 bases from J; bases unmatched to any gene: 9. From germline, CDR1 is SGHRS and CDR2 YFSETQ. The CDR3 has 18 residues. The CDR3 protein is CASSLRLAGAWDTDTQYF. In nucleotides, the CDR3 is TGCGCCAGCAGCTTACGACTAGCGGGAGCTTGGGACACAGATACGCAGTATTTT.

This clone has only a few counts. The CDR3 sequence: CASSLKYTPYEQYF. The CDR3 DNA follows: TGTGCCAGCAGCTTGAAATACACCCCCTACGAGCAGTACTTC. The chain carries TRBV5-4 and TRBJ2-7, with D unclear. Germline V gene sequence: CDR1 SGHNT, CDR2 YYREEE (reference sequence). The CDR3 sequence is 14 residues long. The V end was cut by 1 base, the J end by 2 bases, with 10 bases between. Full variable domain (remainder filled in from reference TRBV5-4 and TRBJ2-7): ETGVTQSPTHLIKTRGQQVTLRCSSQSGHNTVSWYQQALGQGPQFIFQYYREEENGRGNFPPRFSGLQFPNYSSELNVNALELDDSALYLCASSLKYTPYEQYFGPGTRLTVT.

This clone was detected only a few times. CDR3: CASRHEKLFF. CDR3 nucleotides: TGTGCCAGCAGACACGAAAAACTGTTTTTT. The V gene is TRBV5-8, the J gene TRBJ1-4; D gene unclear. Trimming stripped 5 bases from V and 8 bases from J, with 4 bases between. Germline CDR1 is SGHTS and CDR2 is YDEGEE. The CDR3 extends over 10 amino acids.

This clone has only a few counts. V usage is TRBV27 and J usage is TRBJ2-7; no reliable D call. This CDR3 contains 13 residues. Looked up from germline, CDR1 is MNHEY and CDR2 is SMNVEV (reference sequence). Trimming shortened V by 8 bases and J by 5 bases, and 16 bases separated the two germline ends. The CDR3 sequence: CASRETPSHEQYF. Here the CDR3 DNA reads TGTGCCAGCCGTGAGACTCCGTCCCACGAGCAGTACTTC.

The CDR3 nucleotides are TGTGCCAGCAGAACGGAGTACGAGCAGTACTTC. It encodes CASRTEYEQYF. The genes are TRBV2 and TRBJ2-7, with D uncertain. This CDR3 is built from 11 residues. Trimming took off 6 bases at V and 4 bases at J, with 7 bases between the two ends. Germline V gene data show CDR1 as SNHLY and CDR2 as FYNNEI.

The chain links TRBV4-3 to TRBJ2-7, with D perhaps matching TRBD2 (6 bases). V was shortened by 2 bases and J by 5 bases, with 25 bases between the two germline ends. Germline CDR1 LGHNA, CDR2 YSLEER. This CDR3 spans 18 amino acids. In DNA form, the CDR3 reads TGCGCCAGCAGCCAAACCACGATGGGGCCAGCGGGTATGGACGAGCAGTACTTC. It is translated as CASSQTTMGPAGMDEQYF.

This clone was seen only a few times. This chain uses TRBV7-2 with TRBJ1-1; weak D call: TRBD1 (6 bases). V shed 6 bases and J shed 6 bases, with 17 bases lying between them. The germline gives CDR1 SGHTA, CDR2 FQGNSA. This CDR3 is built from 14 residues. This chain's CDR3 is CASSPSSGDSEAFF. CDR3 coding DNA: TGTGCCAGCAGTCCATCTTCAGGGGATTCTGAAGCTTTCTTT.

V and J are TRBV5-4 and TRBJ2-1; D uncertain. The CDR3 sequence is 15 residues long. The V gene lost 4 bases and the J gene lost 0 bases, with 11 bases spanning the gap. Per germline, CDR1 SGHNT and CDR2 YYREEE (reference sequence). The chain's CDR3 is CASSQTNSSYNEQFF. CDR3 DNA: TGTGCCAGCAGCCAGACAAATAGCTCCTACAATGAGCAGTTCTTC.

This clone was counted once. The CDR3 reads CASSTIKQGAEEKLFF. In nucleotides, the CDR3 is TGTGCCAGCAGCACCATCAAACAGGGGGCTGAGGAAAAACTGTTTTTT. The V call is TRBV28, the J call TRBJ1-4, with TRBD1 identical over 9 bases. The CDR3 loop spans 16 amino acids. Germline V CDR1 and CDR2: MDHEN, SYDVKM. With V trimmed by 6 bases and J by 8 bases, 13 bases remained unmatched.